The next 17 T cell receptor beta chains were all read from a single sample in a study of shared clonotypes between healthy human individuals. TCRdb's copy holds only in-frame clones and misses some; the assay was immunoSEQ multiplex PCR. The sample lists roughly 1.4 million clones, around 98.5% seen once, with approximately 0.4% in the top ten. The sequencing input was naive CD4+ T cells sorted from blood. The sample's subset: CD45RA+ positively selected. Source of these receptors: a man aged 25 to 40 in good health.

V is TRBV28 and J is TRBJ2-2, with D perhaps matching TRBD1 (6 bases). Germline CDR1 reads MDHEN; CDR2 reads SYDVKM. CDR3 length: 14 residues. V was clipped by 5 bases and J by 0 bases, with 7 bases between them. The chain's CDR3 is CASSGQSNTGELFF. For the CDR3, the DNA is TGTGCCAGCAGTGGACAGTCGAACACCGGGGAGCTGTTTTTT.

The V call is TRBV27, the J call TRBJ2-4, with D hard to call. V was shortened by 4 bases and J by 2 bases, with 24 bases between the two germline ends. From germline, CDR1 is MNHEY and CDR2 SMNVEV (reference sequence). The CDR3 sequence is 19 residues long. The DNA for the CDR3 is TGTGCCAGCAGTTCCCTCGGACGCCTAAGGGATTCAACCAAAAACATTCAGTACTTC. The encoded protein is CASSSLGRLRDSTKNIQYF.

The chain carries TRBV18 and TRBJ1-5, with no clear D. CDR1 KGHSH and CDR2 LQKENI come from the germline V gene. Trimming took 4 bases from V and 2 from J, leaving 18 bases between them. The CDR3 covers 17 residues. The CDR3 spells CASSLYVLREGNQPQHF. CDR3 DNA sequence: TGTGCCAGCTCACTTTATGTACTACGCGAGGGCAATCAGCCCCAGCATTTT. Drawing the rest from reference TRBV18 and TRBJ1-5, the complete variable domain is NAGVMQNPRHLVRRRGQEARLRCSPMKGHSHVYWYRQLPEEGLKFMVYLQKENIIDESGMPKERFSAEFPKEGPSILRIQQVVRGDSAAYFCASSLYVLREGNQPQHFGDGTRLSIL.

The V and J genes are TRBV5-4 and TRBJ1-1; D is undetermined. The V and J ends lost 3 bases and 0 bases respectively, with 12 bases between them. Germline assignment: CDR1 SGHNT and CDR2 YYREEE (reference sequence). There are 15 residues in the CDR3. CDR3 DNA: TGTGCCAGCAGCTCGCGGGCCGGGGTGAACACTGAAGCTTTCTTT. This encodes CASSSRAGVNTEAFF.

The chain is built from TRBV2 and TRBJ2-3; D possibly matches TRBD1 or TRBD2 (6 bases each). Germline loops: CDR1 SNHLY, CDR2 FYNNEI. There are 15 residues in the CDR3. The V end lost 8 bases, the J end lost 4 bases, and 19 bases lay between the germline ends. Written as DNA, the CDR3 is TGTGCCAGCGTTCGTCAGGTGGGGGGCGCAGATACGCAGTATTTT. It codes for CASVRQVGGADTQYF. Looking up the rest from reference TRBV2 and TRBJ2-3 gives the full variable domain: EPEVTQTPSHQVTQMGQEVILRCVPISNHLYFYWYRQILGQKVEFLVSFYNNEISEKSEIFDDQFSVERPDGSNFTLKIRSTKLEDSAMYFCASVRQVGGADTQYFGPGTRLTVL.

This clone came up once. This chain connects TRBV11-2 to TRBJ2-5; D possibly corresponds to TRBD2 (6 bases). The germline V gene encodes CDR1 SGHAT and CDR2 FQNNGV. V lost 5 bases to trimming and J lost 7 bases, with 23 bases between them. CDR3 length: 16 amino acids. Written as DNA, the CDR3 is TGTGCCAGCAGCCCCCGCATGCCGCGGAGGGGAGGGACCCAGTACTTC. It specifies CASSPRMPRRGGTQYF.

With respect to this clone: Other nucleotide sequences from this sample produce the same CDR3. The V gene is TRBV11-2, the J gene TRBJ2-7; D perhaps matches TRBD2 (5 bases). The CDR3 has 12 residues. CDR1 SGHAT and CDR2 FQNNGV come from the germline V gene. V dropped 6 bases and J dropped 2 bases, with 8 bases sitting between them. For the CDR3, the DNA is TGTGCCAGCAGGGACTCAACCTACGAGCAGTACTTC. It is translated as CASRDSTYEQYF.

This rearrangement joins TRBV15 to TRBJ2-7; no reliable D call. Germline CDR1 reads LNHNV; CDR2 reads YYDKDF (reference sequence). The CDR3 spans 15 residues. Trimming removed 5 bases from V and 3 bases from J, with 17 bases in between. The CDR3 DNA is TGTGCCACCAGCTCTCGGCCCGGACCTAGCTACGAGCAGTACTTC. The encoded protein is CATSSRPGPSYEQYF.

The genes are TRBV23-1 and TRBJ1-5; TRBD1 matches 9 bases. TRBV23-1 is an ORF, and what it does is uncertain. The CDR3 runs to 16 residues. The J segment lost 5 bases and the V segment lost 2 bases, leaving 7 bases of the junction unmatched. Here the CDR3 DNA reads TGCGCCAGCAGTCAACCGGGGACAGGGCTACATCAGCCCCAGCATTTT. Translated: CASSQPGTGLHQPQHF.

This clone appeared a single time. The CDR3: CASSRWESTGELFF. CDR3 in DNA: TGTGCCAGCAGCCGCTGGGAGTCCACCGGGGAGCTGTTTTTT. The chain couples TRBV9 to TRBJ2-2, with a tentative D call TRBD2 (5 bases). The CDR3 consists of 14 residues. Germline V gives CDR1 SGDLS, CDR2 YYNGEE. Trimming took off 4 bases at V and 4 bases at J, with 11 bases between the two ends.

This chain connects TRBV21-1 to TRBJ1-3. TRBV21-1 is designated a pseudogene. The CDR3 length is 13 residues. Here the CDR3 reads CASLASSGNTIYF. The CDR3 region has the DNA TGTGCCAGCCTCGCGAGCTCTGGAAACACCATATATTTT.

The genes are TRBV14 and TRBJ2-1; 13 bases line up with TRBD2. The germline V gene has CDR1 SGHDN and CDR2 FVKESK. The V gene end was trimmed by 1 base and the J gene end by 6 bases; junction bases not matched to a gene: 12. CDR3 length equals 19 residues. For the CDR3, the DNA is TGTGCCAGCAGCCAAGGTCCTCGAGGACTAGCGGGAGCACCCAATGAGCAGTTCTTC. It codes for CASSQGPRGLAGAPNEQFF.

CDR3 coding DNA: TGCGCCAGCAGCGTTACTAGCGGGGGGCTTCAGTACTTC. This translates into CASSVTSGGLQYF. V gene TRBV5-1 combines with J gene TRBJ2-4, with 12 bases identical to TRBD2. There are 13 residues in the CDR3. V trimming: 4 bases; J trimming: 11 bases; junction bases outside the gene matches: 4. The germline gives CDR1 SGHRS, CDR2 YFSETQ.

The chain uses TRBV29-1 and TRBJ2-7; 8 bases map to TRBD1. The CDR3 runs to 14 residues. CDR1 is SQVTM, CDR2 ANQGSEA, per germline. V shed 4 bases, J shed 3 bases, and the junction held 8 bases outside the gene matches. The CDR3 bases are TGCAGCGTTGGTTCCGGACAGGGATTCTACGAGCAGTACTTC. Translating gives CSVGSGQGFYEQYF.

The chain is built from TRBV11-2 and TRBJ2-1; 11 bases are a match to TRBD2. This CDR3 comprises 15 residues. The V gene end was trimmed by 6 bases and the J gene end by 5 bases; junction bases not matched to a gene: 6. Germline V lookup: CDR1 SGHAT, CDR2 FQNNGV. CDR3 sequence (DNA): TGTGCCAGCAGAAGACTAGCGGGGAAGAACAATGAGCAGTTCTTC. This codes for CASRRLAGKNNEQFF.

Here the CDR3 DNA reads TGTGCCAGCAGCCCCTTAGAGACCCAGTACTTC. Encoded protein: CASSPLETQYF. The chain couples TRBV7-9 to TRBJ2-5; D is uncertain. V lost 5 bases and J lost 4, with 5 bases in between. The CDR3 is 11 amino acids. Germline V CDR1 and CDR2: SEHNR, FQNEAQ (reference sequence).

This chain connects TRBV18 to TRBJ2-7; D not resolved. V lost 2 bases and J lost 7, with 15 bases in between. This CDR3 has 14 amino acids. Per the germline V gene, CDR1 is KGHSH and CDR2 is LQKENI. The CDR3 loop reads CASSPIGRVEEQYF. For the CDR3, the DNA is TGTGCCAGCTCACCAATCGGAAGGGTCGAGGAGCAGTACTTC.